The rows below give T cell receptor beta chains drawn from one sample of a study of Ad26.COV2.S vaccination and SARS-CoV-2 variants. The repertoire was sequenced with immunoSEQ multiplex PCR; TCRdb's copy has only in-frame clones and lacks some. The table records about 320,000 clones, 70% to 90% of them present only once. Sequences were derived from peripheral blood, sampled in a trial of Ad26.COV2.S vaccine versus placebo. The receptors originated from a person aged 18 to 65 who received the Ad26.COV2.S COVID-19 vaccine or a placebo. Each CDR3 is given with its conserved first and last residue. The order of the fields is J gene, clone size, D gene, V gene, CDR3 DNA, CDR3 protein. A D gene is named only where the DNA matches it firmly. Size values are once, few and many counts, or a class for expanded clones, and some rows have none.

TRBJ1-2,few,TRBD1,TRBV5-4,TGTGCCAGCAGCTTTCAGACAGGGGGCTCGAGTGGCTACACCTTC,CASSFQTGGSSGYTF
TRBJ2-3,NA,NA,TRBV6-5,TGTGCCAGCCGGGTGGGGGGAAGCACAGATACGCAGTATTTT,CASRVGGSTDTQYF
TRBJ1-2,NA,NA,TRBV4-1,TGCGCCAGCAGCCGTTCCGTAGTAGAGGGCTACACCTTC,CASSRSVVEGYTF
TRBJ2-7,NA,TRBD1,TRBV7-2,TGTGCCAGCAGCCTCCGACAGGGCTACGAGCAGTACTTC,CASSLRQGYEQYF
TRBJ2-1,NA,TRBD2,TRBV7-3,TGTGCCAGCAGCTTACGGGAGGGCTCCTACAATGAGCAGTTCTTC,CASSLREGSYNEQFF
TRBJ1-5,NA,NA,TRBV28,TGTGCCAGCAGTTTGCGGGGGAGCGGCAATCAGCCCCAGCATTTT,CASSLRGSGNQPQHF
TRBJ2-5,many,NA,TRBV9,TGTGCCAGCAGCGTAGGGGGCAGCCAAGAGACCCAGTACTTC,CASSVGGSQETQYF
TRBJ1-1,NA,NA,TRBV21-1,TGTGCCAGCAGCAAAGAAACCCACATGAACACTGAAGCTTTCTTT,CASSKETHMNTEAFF
TRBJ1-2,few,NA,TRBV6-5,TGTGCCAGCAGTTACTCCCCAGGAAAAGGCTACACCTTC,CASSYSPGKGYTF
TRBJ1-1,once,NA,TRBV28,TGTGCCAGCACCCTTACTACTGAAGCTTTCTTT,CASTLTTEAFF
TRBJ1-5,NA,NA,TRBV28,TGTGCCAGCAGTCCTGTAAATCAGCCCCAGCATTTT,CASSPVNQPQHF
TRBJ1-1,once,NA,TRBV6-6,TGTGCCAGCATGGCTGCCATGAACACTGAAGCTTTCTTT,CASMAAMNTEAFF
TRBJ2-7,NA,NA,TRBV5-5,TGTGCCAGCAGCCGCCGGGACACTTACTACGAGCAGTACTTC,CASSRRDTYYEQYF
TRBJ1-5,NA,NA,TRBV28,TGTGCCAGCAGGAGTCAGGGGAATAGCAATCAGCCCCAGCATTTT,CASRSQGNSNQPQHF
TRBJ1-2,NA,NA,TRBV6-6,TGTGCCAGCAGATTATTTGCATCGGCAGGAAACTATGGCTACACCTTC,CASRLFASAGNYGYTF
TRBJ1-4,NA,NA,TRBV5-6,TGTGCCAGCAGCTTGGATCCCGGGTCGGGCGAAAAACTGTTTTTT,CASSLDPGSGEKLFF
TRBJ2-5,NA,TRBD2,TRBV3-1/TRBV3-2,TGTGCCAGCAGCCAGGGGGCTAGCGGGGGTCCTCAAGAGACCCAGTACTTC,CASSQGASGGPQETQYF
TRBJ2-5,NA,TRBD2,TRBV5-1,TGCGCCAGCAGCTTATCTAGCGGGGTTAAAGAGACCCAGTACTTC,CASSLSSGVKETQYF
TRBJ2-5,NA,NA,TRBV7-2,TGTGCCAGCAGCTTGGGCAGCCTGGTCGAGACCCAGTACTTC,CASSLGSLVETQYF
TRBJ2-7,NA,NA,TRBV5-5,TGTGCCAGCAGCCGCGGGACAGACGGGATGGCCGAGCAGTACTTC,CASSRGTDGMAEQYF
TRBJ1-3,NA,NA,TRBV6-6,TGTGCCAGCAGTTACGCCCCCGGAGGGTTTGGAAACACCATATATTTT,CASSYAPGGFGNTIYF
TRBJ2-5,NA,NA,TRBV5-1,TGCGCCAGCAGCGGACAGCTACAAGAGACCCAGTACTTC,CASSGQLQETQYF
TRBJ2-2,NA,NA,TRBV5-1,TGCGCCAGCAGCTTGTTCAGGAACACCGGGGAGCTGTTTTTT,CASSLFRNTGELFF
TRBJ1-2,NA,TRBD1,TRBV19,TGTGCCAGTATCGATTTCCGGACAGGGACCAACTATGGCTACACCTTC,CASIDFRTGTNYGYTF
TRBJ2-2,NA,NA,TRBV19,TGTGCCAGTAGTATTCCCAGGGTTACCGGGGAGCTGTTTTTT,CASSIPRVTGELFF
TRBJ2-2,NA,TRBD2,TRBV2,TGTGCCAGCAGTTCTTCCTTAGCGGGGGGGCCTAACACCGGGGAGCTGTTTTTT,CASSSSLAGGPNTGELFF
TRBJ1-1,NA,NA,TRBV20-1,TGCAGTGCTAGTAAGGAGGGTTCGAACACTGAAGCTTTCTTT,CSASKEGSNTEAFF
TRBJ1-4,NA,TRBD1,TRBV3-1/TRBV3-2,TGTGCCAGCAGCCACCCCCGGGACAGGGGGGCTAAACTGTTTTTT,CASSHPRDRGAKLFF
TRBJ1-1,NA,NA,TRBV4-1,TGCGCCAGCAGCCAAGAGGTGGGGGTAGCTTTCTTT,CASSQEVGVAFF